This T cell receptor (beta chain) was sequenced in a study of T-cell reconstitution after alpha-beta-depleted transplantation in children (dated by TCRdb to the mid-2010s). Study-level background: T-cell immune reconstitution after TCRalphabeta/CD19-depleted allogeneic hematopoietic cell transplantation in children was quantitatively tracked in the study by means of TCR repertoire profiling.

Overall study results and their limits: In some patients, the high TCRbeta diversity seen at day 60 was put down to recipient T cells and intrathymic progenitors that had survived conditioning. The apparently early recovery of alphabetaT-cell counts about two months after transplant reportedly depended on only several hundred rapidly expanded clones that came from non-depleted graft cells. The frequencies of hyperexpanded clones fell over the following months, and after one year, T-cell counts and TCRbeta diversity were mostly attributed to newly produced T cells.

The meaning of the sample's treatment or condition label: allogeneic hematopoietic cell transplantation with graft depleted of TCRalphabeta T cells and CD19 B cells. The children who served as transplant recipients had been given grafts of TCRalphabeta/CD19-depleted allogeneic hematopoietic cells. This clonotype was detected ten times or more. Which antigen it targets is not known. Nothing much larger sits one base from this clone, and base qualities are not available. The library was prepared using PCR. The reads were generated on an Illumina HiSeq 2500. To normalize quantification of the TCRbeta repertoire, the TCR libraries were built with molecular barcoding that relied on unique molecular identifiers. TCRdb reworked the public reads: Q25 trimming with fastp, MiXCR clone assembly, productive beta chains retained. Each CDR3 protein appears once, grouped with its most common genes and DNA. Within this sample are roughly 200,000 distinct CDR3 sequences, with 5.5% to 7% of them counted one time only. The ten most abundant clones make up more than 5.5% of the sample.

This material consisted of PBMCs, taken before TCRalphabeta/CD19-depleted stem cell transplant. The clonotype originates from a boy aged 2 to 9 with acute lymphoblastic leukemia, due to receive a stem cell transplant.

The DNA sequence is TGCGCCAGCAGCCACGGGGACAATGAGCAGTTCTTC. Translated, this gives CASSHGDNEQFF. This chain is built from TRBV4-1 and TRBJ2-1; the best D guess is TRBD2, with 5 bases matching. Taken from cysteine to phenylalanine, the CDR3 has 12 residues. Only the CDR3 DNA stays, 36 bases, in frame from base 1. The germline V gene encodes CDR1 MGHRA and CDR2 YSYEKL. Trimming at the junction amounts to 3 bases on V and 5 bases on J, and the germline ends lie 5 bases apart.